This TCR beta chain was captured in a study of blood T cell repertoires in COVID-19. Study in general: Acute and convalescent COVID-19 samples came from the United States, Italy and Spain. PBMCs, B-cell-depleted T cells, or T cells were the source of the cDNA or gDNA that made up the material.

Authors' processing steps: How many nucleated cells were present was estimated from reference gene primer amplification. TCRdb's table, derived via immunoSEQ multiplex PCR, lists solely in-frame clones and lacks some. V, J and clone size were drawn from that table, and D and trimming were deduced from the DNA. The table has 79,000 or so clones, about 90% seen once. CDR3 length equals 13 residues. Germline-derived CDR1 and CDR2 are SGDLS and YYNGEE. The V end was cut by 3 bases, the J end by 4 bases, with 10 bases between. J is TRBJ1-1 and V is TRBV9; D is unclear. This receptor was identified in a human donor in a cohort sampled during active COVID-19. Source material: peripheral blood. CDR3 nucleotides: TGTGCCAGCAGCGGGCCGTCGGGCACTGAAGCTTTCTTT. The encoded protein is CASSGPSGTEAFF. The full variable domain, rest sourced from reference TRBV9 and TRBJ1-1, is DSGVTQTPKHLITATGQRVTLRCSPRSGDLSVYWYQQSLDQGLQFLIQYYNGEERAKGNILERFSAQQFPDLHSELNLSSLELGDSALYFCASSGPSGTEAFFGQGTRLTVV.